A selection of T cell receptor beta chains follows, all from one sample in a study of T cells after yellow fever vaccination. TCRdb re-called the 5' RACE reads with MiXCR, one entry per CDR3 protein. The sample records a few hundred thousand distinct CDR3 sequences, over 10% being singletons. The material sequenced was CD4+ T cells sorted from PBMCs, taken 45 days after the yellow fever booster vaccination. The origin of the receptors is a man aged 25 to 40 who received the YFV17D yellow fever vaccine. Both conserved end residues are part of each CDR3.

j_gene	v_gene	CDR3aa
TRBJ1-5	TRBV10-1	CASSTGGDNQPQHF
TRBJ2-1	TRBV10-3	CAISEASGRASNEQFF
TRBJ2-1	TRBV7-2	CASSSGDEQFF
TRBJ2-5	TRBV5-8	CASSPGLAGVWYF
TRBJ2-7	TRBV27	CASWGATGSYEQYF
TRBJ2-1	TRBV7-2	CASSLGWEQFF
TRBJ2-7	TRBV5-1	CASSWGSGNYEQYF
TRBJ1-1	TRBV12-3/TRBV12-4	CASSNIQGAGAFF
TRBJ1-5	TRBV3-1	CASSQGGQFNQPQHF
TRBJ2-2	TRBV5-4	CASSPYVGEVAGELFF
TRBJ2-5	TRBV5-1	CASSSAGGKETQYF
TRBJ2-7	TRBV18	CASSPLSGSGAYEQYF
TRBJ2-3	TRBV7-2	CASSLRLAGETDTQYF
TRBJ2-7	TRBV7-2	CASSLGPTNYEQYF
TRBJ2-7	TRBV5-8	CASSFSRDRYYEQYF
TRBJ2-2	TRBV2	CASRARGAGANTGELFF
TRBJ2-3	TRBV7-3	CASSSLAGAQYF
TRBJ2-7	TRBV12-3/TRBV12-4	CASSSRGLTGEQYF
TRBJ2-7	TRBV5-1	CASSLASGAAYEQYF
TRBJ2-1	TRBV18	CASSLRGLGNEQFF
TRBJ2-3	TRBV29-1	CSVSTGDTQYF
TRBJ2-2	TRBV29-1	CSVTPGLAGHGELFF
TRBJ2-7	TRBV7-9	CASSLAHSNYEQYF
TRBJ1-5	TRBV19	CASSRDRETMRRPQHF
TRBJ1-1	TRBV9	CASSFGMNTEAFF
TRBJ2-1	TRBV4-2	CASSQDPPGEQFF
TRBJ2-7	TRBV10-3	CAISESRGQGEEQYF
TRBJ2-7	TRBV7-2	CASSGTRVYEQYF
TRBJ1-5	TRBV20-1	CSASLSSLEPQHF
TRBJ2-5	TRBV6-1	CASRGGGVQTQYF
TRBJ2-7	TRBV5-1	CASSWGGGDSYEQYF
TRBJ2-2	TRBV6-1	CASSTQGDSGELFF
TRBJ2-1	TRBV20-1	CSARDFGRSDYNEQFF
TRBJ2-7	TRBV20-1	CSASPSGRAQTGTYEQYF
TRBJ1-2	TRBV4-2	CASSQDQGVYGYTF
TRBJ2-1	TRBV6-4	CASKERNYNEQFF
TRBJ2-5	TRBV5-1	CASSFQREETQYF
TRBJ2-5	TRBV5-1	CASSSGQGGSYQETQYF
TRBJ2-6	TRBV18	CASSPLGQGRSGANVLTF
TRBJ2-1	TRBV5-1	CASSPVGGAGEGSYNEQFF
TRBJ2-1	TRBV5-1	CASSQIGTEVDEQFF
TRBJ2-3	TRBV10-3	CAISESMSDTQYF
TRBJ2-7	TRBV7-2	CASSLGQGSVYEQYF
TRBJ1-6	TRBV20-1	CSAPPGQYNSPLHF
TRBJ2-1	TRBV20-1	CSATSSGREAAYNEQFF
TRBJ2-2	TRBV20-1	CSARDPRANTGELFF
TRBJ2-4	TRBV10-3	CAISESSGAVENIQYF
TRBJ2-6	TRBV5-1	CASSPVYTFHSGANVLTF
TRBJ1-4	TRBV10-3	CASQPGTGDEKLFF
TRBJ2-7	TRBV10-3	CAISESYSRNHEQYF
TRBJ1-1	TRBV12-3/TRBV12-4	CASSLLENTEAFF
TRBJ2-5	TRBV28	CASSSSGQGLKTQYF
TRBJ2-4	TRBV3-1	CASSSDPRNIQYF
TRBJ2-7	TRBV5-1	CASSLGQTISYEQYF
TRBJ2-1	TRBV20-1	CSARVQVGRSYNEQFF
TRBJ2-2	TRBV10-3	CAITATSANTGELFF
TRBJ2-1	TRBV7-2	CASSLSGGSFYNEQFF
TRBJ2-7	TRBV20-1	CSAKPAEIPYEQYF
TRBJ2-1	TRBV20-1	CSASRTSGSNNEQFF